The 31 T cell receptor beta chains reported below all come from one sample, sequenced in a study of T cells in women clearing cervical HPV infection. Method: immunoSEQ multiplex PCR; TCRdb's copy keeps in-frame clones and lacks some. The listing records 45,000 to 50,000 clones. The material sequenced was blood buffy coat. Receptors originate from a woman between 18 and 70 years old with a cervical HPV16 infection that either progressed to CIN3+ or cleared (not recorded which).

As for this clone: The read finishes 3 residues shy of the CDR3 end, and the germline J gene is used to complete it. The genes are TRBV20-1 and TRBJ2-3; 8 nucleotides align to TRBD2. CDR3 length equals 15 residues. V dropped 0 bases and J dropped 4; count of bases not matched to a gene: 6. CDR1 and CDR2 (germline): DFQATT, SNEGSKA (reference sequence). The CDR3: CSARDGSGTSDTQYF. The CDR3 DNA, read in part, is TGCAGTGCTAGAGATGGTAGCGGGACGTCAGATACG.

A word on this clone: The CDR3 end lies 3 residues beyond the end of the read and is filled in from the germline J gene. V is TRBV30 and J is TRBJ2-2; D not certain. CDR1 is GTSNPN and CDR2 is SVGIG in the germline V gene (reference sequence). This CDR3 comprises 12 residues. V was pared by 0 bases and J by 5 bases, with 4 bases between. CDR3 residues: CAWSVLTGELFF. CDR3 bases read: TGTGCCTGGAGTGTACTTACCGGGGAG.

In regard to this clone: The read is 3 residues too short to cover the CDR3 end, so that end is filled in from the germline J gene. V and J are TRBV7-2 and TRBJ1-2, with D possibly matching TRBD1 (6 bases). The V end lost 0 bases, the J end lost 5 bases, and 19 bases lay between the germline ends. CDR3 length: 17 amino acids. Looked up from germline, CDR1 is SGHTA and CDR2 is FQGNSA. This chain's CDR3 is CASSLAASARGGYGYTF. The DNA read from the CDR3 is TGTGCCAGCAGCTTAGCGGCATCGGCCAGGGGCGGTTATGGC.

Concerning this clone: The read stops 3 residues short of the end of the CDR3; the missing end is completed from the germline J gene. The chain employs TRBV11-2 and TRBJ2-5, with 11 bases that match TRBD2. The germline V gene has CDR1 SGHAT and CDR2 FQNNGV. Trimming cost V 5 bases and J 5 bases; bases outside gene matches: 7. The CDR3 extends over 15 amino acids. The CDR3 is CASSHYLAGGETQYF. The part of the CDR3 DNA that was read is TGTGCCAGCAGCCACTACCTAGCGGGGGGTGAGACC.

In the case of this clone: Sequencing ends 3 residues short of the CDR3 end; the germline J gene provides the rest. The chain employs TRBV12-3 or TRBV12-4 and TRBJ2-1; a possible D gene is TRBD2 (5 bases). V was shortened by 6 bases and J by 6 bases, with 15 bases between the two germline ends. The CDR3 consists of 14 residues. The CDR3 sequence: CASRSGGLSNEQFF. The sequenced CDR3 bases are TGTGCCAGCAGGAGCGGAGGTTTATCCAATGAG.

The part of the CDR3 DNA that was read is TGTGCCAGTAGCACCGCCTACAGGGGGCTTGAGGGC. It codes for CASSTAYRGLEG. The CDR3, in full, reads CASSTAYRGLEGYTF. J is TRBJ1-2 and V is TRBV19, with 9 positions matching TRBD1. The read halts 3 residues ahead of the CDR3 end, with the missing end drawn from the germline J gene. CDR3 length equals 15 residues. Per the germline V gene, CDR1 is LNHDA and CDR2 is SQIVND (reference sequence).

CDR3 region: CASSRRGAGGGTDTQYF. CDR3 bases read: TGTGCCAGCAGCCGACGGGGCGCGGGGGGGGGCACAGATACG. The chain links TRBV7-6 to TRBJ2-3; TRBD2 matches at 9 bases. The read is 3 residues too short to cover the CDR3 end, so that end is filled in from the germline J gene. The CDR3 covers 17 residues. CDR1 and CDR2 (germline): SGHVS, FNYEAQ. The V gene end was trimmed by 5 bases and the J gene end by 1 base; junction bases not matched to a gene: 10.

In regard to this clone: The read stops 3 residues short of the end of the CDR3; the missing end is completed from the germline J gene. The rearrangement uses TRBV30 and TRBJ1-2, with 7 nucleotides matching TRBD1. Unmatched junction bases numbered 7, after V lost 7 bases and J lost 2 bases. Germline CDR1 and CDR2: GTSNPN and SVGIG (reference sequence). The CDR3 consists of 13 residues. This CDR3 is CAFHRGLNYGYTF. The sequenced part of the CDR3 DNA is TGTGCCTTCCACAGGGGCCTAAACTATGGC.

With respect to this clone: The observed sequence ends 3 residues before the CDR3 terminus, with the missing tail filled in from the germline J gene. The chain couples TRBV6-2 or TRBV6-3 to TRBJ1-5; tentatively, D is TRBD1 (6 bases). This CDR3 has 15 residues. Germline CDR1 reads MNHEY; CDR2 reads SVGEGT. The V end lost 1 base, the J end lost 8 bases, and 15 bases lay between the germline ends. CDR3 sequence: CASSYYGGGPKPQHF. Partial CDR3 DNA: TGTGCCAGCAGTTACTATGGGGGGGGGCCGAAGCCC.

Worth noting for this clone: The read halts 3 residues ahead of the CDR3 end, with the missing end drawn from the germline J gene. This chain connects TRBV28 to TRBJ2-3, with a weak D call TRBD1 (6 bases). The CDR3 is made up of 14 amino acids. Germline V gene lookup returns CDR1 MDHEN and CDR2 SYDVKM. The V gene lost 7 bases and the J gene lost 2 bases, with 13 bases spanning the gap. The DNA read from the CDR3 is TGTGCCAGCAACCCAGGGGTGGTCACAGATACG. It specifies CASNPGVVTDT. The full CDR3 is CASNPGVVTDTQYF.

Note on this clone: The read finishes 3 residues shy of the CDR3 end, and the germline J gene is used to complete it. V is TRBV2 and J is TRBJ2-3; the D gene is possibly TRBD1 (5 bases). Germline V gives CDR1 SNHLY, CDR2 FYNNEI. V dropped 7 bases and J dropped 0 bases, with 14 bases sitting between them. CDR3 length equals 15 residues. The CDR3 protein is CASTPGMGSTDTQYF. Incomplete CDR3 DNA: TGTGCCAGCACCCCAGGGATGGGAAGCACAGATACG.

For this clone: The CDR3 is cut off 3 residues early in the read; its end comes from the germline J gene. This sequence joins TRBV20-1 and TRBJ2-7; TRBD2 matches at 8 bases. Germline values: CDR1 DFQATT, CDR2 SNEGSKA (reference sequence). The V gene end was trimmed by 4 bases and the J gene end by 1 base; junction bases not matched to a gene: 15. The CDR3 extends over 17 amino acids. The CDR3: CSAKFGGGRLSSYEQYF. The part of the CDR3 DNA that was read is TGCAGTGCTAAATTCGGCGGGGGGCGCTTAAGTTCCTACGAG.

Remarks on this clone: The CDR3 is cut off 3 residues early in the read; its end comes from the germline J gene. The gene calls are TRBV7-6 and TRBJ2-7; the D is unclear. Trimming took off 1 base at V and 0 bases at J, with 7 bases between the two ends. CDR1 SGHVS and CDR2 FNYEAQ come from the germline V gene. The CDR3 length is 14 residues. The CDR3 spells CASSLDHSSYEQYF. The part of the CDR3 DNA that was read is TGTGCCAGCAGCTTAGATCACAGCTCCTACGAG.

Details on this clone: The read ends 3 residues shy of where the CDR3 ends; the end is completed using the germline J gene. The chain uses TRBV20-1 and TRBJ1-2; 10 bases align to TRBD1. This CDR3 contains 14 residues. Looked up from germline, CDR1 is DFQATT and CDR2 is SNEGSKA (reference sequence). The chain's CDR3 is CSAREPPGQGSYTF. The sequenced CDR3 bases are TGCAGTGCTAGAGAACCCCCGGGACAGGGGAGC.

As to this clone: The read terminates 3 residues before the CDR3 end, so the remaining end is supplied by the germline J gene. This rearrangement joins TRBV19 to TRBJ1-2; D not resolved. The CDR3 is 15 amino acids. Looked up from germline, CDR1 is LNHDA and CDR2 is SQIVND (reference sequence). The DNA read from the CDR3 is TGTGCCAGTAGTATCAGCGGGAGTAGGTCCTACGAC. Amino acids: CASSISGSRSYD. The entire CDR3 sequence reads CASSISGSRSYDYTF. The variable domain in full, with the rest retrieved from reference TRBV19 and TRBJ1-2, is DGGITQSPKYLFRKEGQNVTLSCEQNLNHDAMYWYRQDPGQGLRLIYYSQIVNDFQKGDIAEGYSVSREKKESFPLTVTSAQKNPTAFYLCASSISGSRSYDYTFGSGTRLTVV.

As regards this clone: The read finishes 3 residues shy of the CDR3 end, and the germline J gene is used to complete it. V usage is TRBV6-2 or TRBV6-3 and J usage is TRBJ2-7, with unresolved D. The V gene's germline CDR1 is MNHEY and CDR2 SVGEGT. This CDR3 comprises 15 residues. The V gene lost 6 bases and the J gene lost 6 bases, with 21 bases spanning the gap. The CDR3 DNA, read in part, is TGTGCCAGCAGGTTAGTCCGAGGAAGCGACCCCGAG. Translating it yields CASRLVRGSDPE. The CDR3, in full, reads CASRLVRGSDPEQYF.

A remark on this clone: The CDR3 end is not reached by the read, which stops 3 residues before it; the germline J gene fills it in. The chain carries TRBV19 and TRBJ2-4; 8 nucleotides line up with TRBD1. The CDR3 consists of 14 residues. Per the germline V gene, CDR1 is LNHDA and CDR2 is SQIVND (reference sequence). The CDR3 reads CASSSRQGTYGQYF. The DNA read from the CDR3 is TGTGCCAGTAGTTCTCGACAGGGGACCTATGGT.

On this clone itself: The read ends 3 residues early relative to the CDR3; the germline J gene fills the gap. This chain uses TRBV19 with TRBJ2-4; D remains ambiguous. The V gene's germline CDR1 is LNHDA and CDR2 SQIVND (reference sequence). The V end lost 8 bases, the J end lost 5 bases, and 16 bases lay between the germline ends. This CDR3 has 14 residues. Incomplete CDR3 DNA: TGTGCCAGTGGGCCTTTCACAGTCGAAAACATT. Protein product: CASGPFTVENI. The whole CDR3 reads CASGPFTVENIQYF.

Worth noting for this clone: The read ends 3 residues early relative to the CDR3; the germline J gene fills the gap. The chain is built from TRBV6-2 or TRBV6-3 and TRBJ2-7; 8 nucleotides align to TRBD2. The CDR3 is made up of 16 amino acids. With V trimmed by 5 bases and J by 2 bases, 11 bases remained unmatched. Germline values: CDR1 MNHEY, CDR2 SVGEGT. CDR3 sequence: CASSGSGRGGPYEQYF. The DNA read from the CDR3 is TGTGCCAGCAGTGGCTCGGGGCGCGGGGGGCCCTACGAG.

Of note for this clone: The observed sequence ends 3 residues before the CDR3 terminus, with the missing tail filled in from the germline J gene. The rearrangement uses TRBV6-2 or TRBV6-3 and TRBJ2-7; D is perhaps TRBD1 (5 bases). The germline CDR1 and CDR2 sequences are MNHEY and SVGEGT. There are 11 residues in the CDR3. V was trimmed by 5 bases and J by 5 bases, leaving 7 bases between them. The covered CDR3 bases are TGTGCCAGCAGTCAAGGGGACGAG. It codes for CASSQGDE. Given in full, the CDR3 is CASSQGDEQYF.

With respect to this clone: The read stops 3 residues short of the end of the CDR3; the missing end is completed from the germline J gene. The chain has TRBV5-6 and TRBJ1-5; D perhaps matches TRBD1 (6 bases). CDR3 length: 14 amino acids. Trimming stripped 6 bases from V and 5 bases from J, with 15 bases between. Germline V CDR1 and CDR2: SGHDT, YYEEEE. CDR3 amino acids: CASKQAAGDQPQHF. The covered CDR3 bases are TGTGCCAGCAAACAGGCGGCAGGGGATCAGCCC. Full variable domain (missing parts from reference TRBV5-6 and TRBJ1-5): DAGVTQSPTHLIKTRGQQVTLRCSPKSGHDTVSWYQQALGQGPQFIFQYYEEEERQRGNFPDRFSGHQFPNYSSELNVNALLLGDSALYLCASKQAAGDQPQHFGDGTRLSIL.

On this clone itself: Read data end 3 residues before the CDR3 end; the end is taken from the germline J gene. This rearrangement joins TRBV7-8 to TRBJ1-5, with TRBD1 as a possible D gene (5 bases). The CDR3 has 15 residues. Trimming pared 4 bases from V and 4 bases from J, leaving 14 bases between. Germline V gene data show CDR1 as SGHVS and CDR2 as FQNEAQ. The CDR3 DNA, read in part, is TGTGCCAGCAGCTCCCGGGACGGACTAAATCAGCCC. It specifies CASSSRDGLNQP. The CDR3 in full is CASSSRDGLNQPQHF.

Comments on this clone: The junction departs from the called germline gene at one end, perhaps through a read error. Coverage ceases 3 residues before the CDR3 finishes, and the germline J gene fills in the end. J is TRBJ2-3 and V is TRBV18; TRBD2 might be the D (5 bases). The CDR3 extends over 14 amino acids. Germline V gene sequence: CDR1 KGHSH, CDR2 LQKENI. The CDR3 protein is CASSLLLVADTQYF. Incomplete CDR3 DNA: TGTGCAAGCTCACTTCTACTAGTTGCAGATACG. The full variable domain, in which reference TRBV18 and TRBJ2-3 provide the parts outside the CDR3, is NAGVMQNPRHLVRRRGQEARLRCSPMKGHSHVYWYRQLPEEGLKFMVYLQKENIIDESGMPKERFSAEFPKEGPSILRIQQVVRGDSAAYFCASSLLLVADTQYFGPGTRLTVL.

A remark on this clone: Read coverage stops 3 residues before the CDR3 terminus; the germline J gene supplies the remainder. The chain employs TRBV2 and TRBJ1-6; D is uncertain. V was trimmed by 7 bases and J by 9 bases, leaving 13 bases between them. The CDR3 consists of 13 residues. Germline values: CDR1 SNHLY, CDR2 FYNNEI. This chain's CDR3 is CASTKGEVSPLHF. Incomplete CDR3 DNA: TGTGCCAGCACAAAGGGTGAAGTTTCACCC.

Comment on this clone: Read data end 3 residues before the CDR3 end; the end is taken from the germline J gene. The V call is TRBV7-9, the J call TRBJ2-7; 7 nucleotides align to TRBD1. The CDR3 runs to 15 residues. Germline V gene sequence: CDR1 SEHNR, CDR2 FQNEAQ (reference sequence). V lost 6 bases and J lost 2; bases outside the gene matches: 10. The part of the CDR3 DNA that was read is TGTGCCAGCAGTTCCGGGACAGTCAAGGCCTACGAG. This gives the protein CASSSGTVKAYE. The full CDR3 sequence reads CASSSGTVKAYEQYF.

Concerning this clone itself: With the read ending 3 residues before the CDR3 end, the germline J gene is used to fill in that end. This chain joins TRBV12-3 or TRBV12-4 and TRBJ2-7; D uncertain. V lost 5 bases and J lost 0, with 11 bases in between. The length of the CDR3 is 14 residues. The CDR3 DNA, read in part, is TGTGCCAGCAGTAAAATGACTGACTCCTACGAG. The encoded protein is CASSKMTDSYE. The CDR3 in its entirety is CASSKMTDSYEQYF.

As for this clone: The CDR3 end is not reached by the read, which stops 3 residues before it; the germline J gene fills it in. The V call is TRBV7-9, the J call TRBJ1-6; D is unresolved. The germline V gene encodes CDR1 SEHNR and CDR2 FQNEAQ (reference sequence). V was pared by 0 bases and J by 10 bases, with 10 bases between. The CDR3 is 14 residues long. The CDR3 bases that were read are TGTGCCAGCAGCTTAGCTCTAGGAGAGTCACCC. It specifies CASSLALGESP. In full, the CDR3 is CASSLALGESPLHF.

For this clone: The CDR3 goes on 3 residues after the read ends, and that part is filled in from the germline J gene. The rearrangement joins TRBV19 to TRBJ1-5, with 7 bases fitting TRBD1. Trimming cost V 1 base and J 0 bases; bases outside gene matches: 3. Germline V gene data show CDR1 as LNHDA and CDR2 as SQIVND (reference sequence). The CDR3 length is 16 residues. The DNA read from the CDR3 is TGTGCCAGTAGTATAGCACAGGGGAGTAGCAATCAGCCC. Translation: CASSIAQGSSNQP. The full CDR3 protein is CASSIAQGSSNQPQHF.

Of note for this clone: The CDR3 end is not reached by the read, which stops 3 residues before it; the germline J gene fills it in. V usage is TRBV5-4 and J usage is TRBJ1-3; no clear D gene. V gave up 0 bases and J gave up 6 bases, with 10 bases separating them. CDR1 SGHNT and CDR2 YYREEE come from the germline V gene (reference sequence). This CDR3 comprises 14 residues. The CDR3 DNA, read in part, is TGTGCCAGCAGCTTGGCCCAGAAAGTAAACACC. Protein: CASSLAQKVNT. The CDR3, in full, reads CASSLAQKVNTIYF.

Details on this clone: The read ends 3 residues early relative to the CDR3; the germline J gene fills the gap. V usage is TRBV19 and J usage is TRBJ1-5, with 7 bases fitting TRBD1. Trimming removed 7 bases from V and 7 bases from J; junction bases left unmatched: 10. Germline CDR1 LNHDA, CDR2 SQIVND (reference sequence). The CDR3 spans 14 residues. Partial CDR3 DNA: TGTGCCAGTACCCAACAGGGGCCAGGGCAGCCC. It codes for CASTQQGPGQP. From start to end, the CDR3 is CASTQQGPGQPQHF. Together with reference TRBV19 and TRBJ1-5, the CDR3 gives the full variable domain: DGGITQSPKYLFRKEGQNVTLSCEQNLNHDAMYWYRQDPGQGLRLIYYSQIVNDFQKGDIAEGYSVSREKKESFPLTVTSAQKNPTAFYLCASTQQGPGQPQHFGDGTRLSIL.

About this clone: Read data end 3 residues before the CDR3 end; the end is taken from the germline J gene. This chain connects TRBV5-6 to TRBJ2-1; 8 bases are a match to TRBD2. Per the germline V gene, CDR1 is SGHDT and CDR2 is YYEEEE. The V gene end was trimmed by 5 bases and the J gene end by 9 bases; junction bases not matched to a gene: 13. There are 15 residues in the CDR3. The covered CDR3 bases are TGTGCCAGCAGACACACTAGCGGACCTTCGTCTGAG. Residues: CASRHTSGPSSE. The CDR3 as a whole reads CASRHTSGPSSEQFF. Looking up the rest from reference TRBV5-6 and TRBJ2-1 gives the full variable domain: DAGVTQSPTHLIKTRGQQVTLRCSPKSGHDTVSWYQQALGQGPQFIFQYYEEEERQRGNFPDRFSGHQFPNYSSELNVNALLLGDSALYLCASRHTSGPSSEQFFGPGTRLTVL.